This T cell receptor (beta chain) originates from a study of blood T cell repertoires in COVID-19. Study-wide context: The United States, Italy and Spain provided the acute and convalescent COVID-19 samples. The analysed material was cDNA or gDNA that came from T cells, B-cell-depleted T cells, or PBMCs.

In the original workflow: Reference gene primer amplification yielded estimated nucleated cell counts. Only in-frame clones appear in the TCRdb table, and some are missing; sequencing was by immunoSEQ multiplex PCR. V, J and clone size are those of that table, while D and trimming were read from the DNA. The data show roughly 250,000 clones, approximately 89% seen once. This CDR3 contains 13 residues. Per the germline V gene, CDR1 is SEHNR and CDR2 is FQNEAQ (reference sequence). V was trimmed by 3 bases and J by 4 bases, leaving 9 bases between them. This receptor was identified in a man aged 35 to 55 who had recovered from COVID-19. Sequenced material: peripheral blood. The chain has TRBV7-9 and TRBJ2-5; D is perhaps TRBD1 (5 bases). The CDR3 DNA reads as TGTGCCAGCAGCTTGCGACAGTCAGAGACCCAGTACTTC. It specifies CASSLRQSETQYF.